Presented here are 22 T cell receptor beta chains from one specimen sequenced in a study of CD8+ T cells in alopecia areata. As to treatment: oral pan-JAK inhibitor, 5-10 mg twice daily. Specimens obtained from alopecia areata patients comprised lesional scalp punch biopsies and peripheral blood. Once RNA had been extracted, it was reverse transcribed into cDNA to act as the sequencing template. Data came from immunoSEQ multiplex PCR; TCRdb stores just in-frame clones and leaves some out. The data contain some 19,000 clones, about 60% of them singletons. Sequencing used skin, obtained at week 4, from a patient treated with tofacitinib. The receptors originated from a human donor with alopecia areata.

This chain links TRBV7-6 with TRBJ2-7; 7 bases map to TRBD1. CDR3 size: 12 residues. V trimming: 2 bases; J trimming: 8 bases; junction bases outside the gene matches: 3. Germline CDR1 is SGHVS and CDR2 is FNYEAQ. This chain's CDR3 is CASSLTGVKQYF. The CDR3 coding sequence is TGTGCCAGCAGCTTAACAGGGGTTAAGCAGTACTTC.

The chain has TRBV4-1 and TRBJ1-2, with TRBD1 matching over 10 bases. J gave up 8 bases and V 4 bases, and 7 bases lay outside the gene matches. The CDR3 is 14 residues long. Germline loops: CDR1 MGHRA, CDR2 YSYEKL. Written as DNA, the CDR3 is TGCGCCAGCAGCCCCCGGGACAGGGGAAGCGGCTACACCTTC. This sequence encodes CASSPRDRGSGYTF.

The chain combines TRBV5-8 with TRBJ2-7, with D unclear. The CDR3 extends over 14 amino acids. Trimming cost V 0 bases and J 6 bases, with 13 bases left between them. Germline V gives CDR1 SGHTS, CDR2 YDEGEE. Here the CDR3 DNA reads TGTGCCAGCAGCTTGGCAGGCAGGCCACCCGAGCAGTACTTC. This encodes CASSLAGRPPEQYF.

This rearrangement joins TRBV2 to TRBJ2-1; TRBD2 matches 11 bases. This CDR3 has 17 amino acids. Trimming removed 2 bases from V and 3 bases from J; junction bases left unmatched: 6. Germline values: CDR1 SNHLY, CDR2 FYNNEI. This CDR3 reads CASSETLAGGYYNEQFF. The CDR3 DNA reads as TGTGCCAGCAGTGAAACTCTAGCGGGGGGCTACTACAATGAGCAGTTCTTC.

This rearrangement joins TRBV18 to TRBJ1-1; D ambiguous. V was pared by 2 bases and J by 1 base, with 11 bases between. The CDR3 loop spans 15 amino acids. Germline V gene data show CDR1 as KGHSH and CDR2 as LQKENI. The CDR3 reads CASSPTVGGNTEAFF. Written as DNA, the CDR3 is TGTGCCAGCTCACCAACGGTCGGCGGGAACACTGAAGCTTTCTTT.

The chain has TRBV7-2 and TRBJ1-2; perhaps TRBD1 as D (6 bases). Germline V gives CDR1 SGHTA, CDR2 FQGNSA. Trimming removed 3 bases at V and 4 bases at J, with 15 bases between. This CDR3 is 15 amino acids long. The CDR3 spells CASSFMSGQRYGYTF. As DNA, the CDR3 is TGTGCCAGCAGCTTCATGTCGGGACAACGCTATGGCTACACCTTC. The full variable domain, rest sourced from reference TRBV7-2 and TRBJ1-2, is GAGVSQSPSNKVTEKGKDVELRCDPISGHTALYWYRQSLGQGLEFLIYFQGNSAPDKSGLPSDRFSAERTGGSVSTLTIQRTQQEDSAVYLCASSFMSGQRYGYTFGSGTRLTVV.

This sequence joins TRBV7-9 and TRBJ2-5, with D perhaps TRBD2 (7 bases). CDR1 is SEHNR, CDR2 FQNEAQ, per germline (reference sequence). V was clipped by 2 bases and J by 4 bases, with 17 bases between them. The CDR3 length is 16 residues. In DNA form, the CDR3 reads TGTGCCAGCAGCTTACTAGGGGGGGCACGCGGAGAGACCCAGTACTTC. Amino acids: CASSLLGGARGETQYF.

This chain uses TRBV5-1 with TRBJ2-5; TRBD1 agrees at 7 bases. With 4 bases clipped from V and 1 base from J, the junction kept 4 bases outside the gene matches. CDR3 size: 14 residues. CDR1 is SGHRS, CDR2 YFSETQ, per germline. The CDR3 sequence is CASSPGTAQETQYF. DNA of the CDR3: TGCGCCAGCAGCCCAGGGACAGCCCAAGAGACCCAGTACTTC.

The chain links TRBV28 to TRBJ1-2, with D possibly being TRBD1 (6 bases). With 2 bases removed from V and 4 bases from J, the gap between germline ends came to 23 bases. The CDR3 is 18 residues long. Germline V gene sequence: CDR1 MDHEN, CDR2 SYDVKM. CDR3 residues: CASSLIAASSGAGYGYTF. The CDR3, as DNA: TGTGCCAGCAGTTTAATAGCGGCTAGCTCGGGGGCTGGCTATGGCTACACCTTC.

This clone was picked up a small number of times. The chain has TRBV6-5 and TRBJ1-1, with 12 positions matching TRBD1. The CDR3 consists of 14 residues. The germline V gene encodes CDR1 MNHEY and CDR2 SVGAGI. Trimming at V came to 5 bases and at J to 6 bases, leaving 4 bases not matched to a gene. The CDR3: CASSIRDRGPEAFF. The CDR3 DNA is TGTGCCAGCAGTATCCGGGACAGGGGGCCTGAAGCTTTCTTT.

CDR3 protein: CASSDSSAVYGYTF. The CDR3 region has the DNA TGTGCCAGCAGTGACAGTTCGGCCGTCTATGGCTACACCTTC. The J gene is TRBJ1-2, the V gene TRBV13, with D perhaps TRBD1 (5 bases). Trimming removed 6 bases at V and 4 bases at J, with 15 bases between. The CDR3 length is 14 residues. Germline CDR1 is PRHDT and CDR2 is FYEKMQ (reference sequence).

The chain uses TRBV5-1 and TRBJ2-6; D gene uncertain. This CDR3 is built from 16 residues. Trimming cost V 4 bases and J 1 base, with 12 bases left between them. CDR1 and CDR2 (germline): SGHRS, YFSETQ. This CDR3 reads CASSPRPISGANVLTF. CDR3 bases: TGCGCCAGCAGCCCCCGCCCTATATCTGGGGCCAACGTCCTGACTTTC.

This chain uses TRBV28 with TRBJ2-5, with TRBD1 as a possible D gene (6 bases). The CDR3 is 13 residues long. Germline V gives CDR1 MDHEN, CDR2 SYDVKM. With 3 bases removed from V and 7 bases from J, the gap between germline ends came to 12 bases. This CDR3 reads CASSFGAGVTQYF. The DNA of the CDR3 is TGTGCCAGCAGTTTTGGCGCAGGGGTGACCCAGTACTTC.

V and J are TRBV7-9 and TRBJ1-4, with 7 bases identical to TRBD1. The germline V gene encodes CDR1 SEHNR and CDR2 FQNEAQ (reference sequence). This CDR3 is 14 amino acids long. With V trimmed by 5 bases and J by 3 bases, 3 bases remained unmatched. CDR3 region: CASSPGTANEKLFF. The CDR3 region has the DNA TGTGCCAGCAGCCCAGGGACAGCTAATGAAAAACTGTTTTTT.

This sequence joins TRBV4-1 and TRBJ1-5, with D possibly matching TRBD1 (5 bases). The CDR3 is 16 residues long. The germline gives CDR1 MGHRA, CDR2 YSYEKL. V shed 5 bases and J shed 5 bases, with 19 bases lying between them. The CDR3 sequence: CASSYGMWQGHQPQHF. The CDR3 DNA sequence: TGCGCCAGCAGCTATGGGATGTGGCAGGGACATCAGCCCCAGCATTTT.

In this sample, this clone turned up a few times. The genes are TRBV7-2 and TRBJ1-1; D is unresolved. Deletions cut 5 bases from V and 4 bases from J, with 17 bases between. Germline-derived CDR1 and CDR2 are SGHTA and FQGNSA. The CDR3 sequence is 15 residues long. DNA of the CDR3: TGTGCCAGCAGCCCTTTTCTTGGGAATCCCACTGAAGCTTTCTTT. Amino acids: CASSPFLGNPTEAFF.

J is TRBJ1-2 and V is TRBV7-6, with 8 bases lining up with TRBD1. V lost 2 bases and J lost 6; bases outside the gene matches: 8. The CDR3 sequence is 15 residues long. Per the germline V gene, CDR1 is SGHVS and CDR2 is FNYEAQ. The CDR3 DNA reads as TGTGCCAGCAGCTTATGGGCAGGGGGCAAGAATGGCTACACCTTC. Its protein product is CASSLWAGGKNGYTF.

With regard to this clone: Other DNA variants within this sample encode the same CDR3. This chain uses TRBV6-5 with TRBJ2-2, with 7 bases identical to TRBD1. CDR3 length: 15 amino acids. CDR1 MNHEY and CDR2 SVGAGI come from the germline V gene. V dropped 4 bases and J dropped 2; count of bases not matched to a gene: 4. The CDR3 DNA reads TGTGCCAGCAGTTTCAGGGGGTTTAACACCGGGGAGCTGTTTTTT. Amino acids: CASSFRGFNTGELFF.

The rearrangement links TRBV11-2 to TRBJ2-3; the D gene could be TRBD1 or TRBD2 (5 bases each). Per the germline V gene, CDR1 is SGHAT and CDR2 is FQNNGV. The CDR3 contains 17 residues. The germline V and J ends were trimmed by 1 base and 0 bases, with 14 bases remaining between them. CDR3 coding DNA: TGTGCCAGCAGCTTAGGTGTTCCAGGGACCAGCACAGATACGCAGTATTTT. This encodes CASSLGVPGTSTDTQYF.

The chain has TRBV4-1 and TRBJ2-6; a possible D gene is TRBD1 (5 bases). Trimming pared 0 bases from V and 4 bases from J, leaving 10 bases between. Germline CDR1 MGHRA, CDR2 YSYEKL. CDR3 length: 16 amino acids. The CDR3 protein is CASSQDRQPGANVLTF. CDR3 nucleotide sequence: TGCGCCAGCAGCCAAGATAGACAGCCCGGGGCCAACGTCCTGACTTTC.

This chain connects TRBV18 to TRBJ1-2; D is undetermined. The CDR3 is 14 residues long. Trimming left V 4 bases short and J 4 bases short, with 13 bases between. Germline V gene data show CDR1 as KGHSH and CDR2 as LQKENI. This CDR3 reads CASSLTRESYGYTF. The CDR3 DNA reads as TGTGCCAGCTCACTAACCCGGGAATCCTATGGCTACACCTTC.

This sequence joins TRBV4-3 and TRBJ2-3; 13 nucleotides agree with TRBD2. V lost 4 bases, J lost 1 base, and 2 bases stayed unmatched. The CDR3 totals 16 residues. Germline V gene data show CDR1 as LGHNA and CDR2 as YSLEER. The CDR3 region has the DNA TGCGCCAGCAGCCGCGGACTAGCGGGGGGCACAGATACGCAGTATTTT. As protein: CASSRGLAGGTDTQYF.